This TCR beta chain comes out of a study of blood T cell repertoires in COVID-19. The wider study: Acute and convalescent COVID-19 specimens originated in the United States, Italy and Spain.

Participants were placed into cohorts based on the clinical history they reported. In germline, CDR1 is LGHNA, CDR2 YSLEER. The germline V and J ends were trimmed by 0 bases and 7 bases, with 5 bases remaining between them. The CDR3 runs to 12 residues. Here immunoSEQ multiplex PCR was the method, and the copy in TCRdb shows in-frame clones only, minus some. The table includes approximately 360,000 clones, about four fifths detected once. This sequence originates from a woman in her forties or fifties who had recovered from COVID-19. Source material: PBMCs or T cells enriched from blood (not recorded which). The genes are TRBV4-3 and TRBJ2-3; D call uncertain. Written as DNA, the CDR3 is TGCGCCAGCAGCCAAGATCGGTATACGCAGTATTTT. It yields the protein CASSQDRYTQYF.